This T cell receptor beta chain originates from a study of T cell responses to AZD1222 COVID-19 vaccine. The study's findings and limits: Repertoires were sampled only after the peak T cell response. Females made up more of the donors, who were largely white British, and clonal diversity may have come out too low.

This table comes from immunoSEQ multiplex PCR, and its TCRdb copy is limited to in-frame clones, with some not included. The sample includes over 45,000 clones, around nine tenths seen only once; the top ten take about 5.2%. Second-dose schedules of about 4 or about 12 weeks were combined. The CDR3 is 15 residues long. Germline V gives CDR1 MDHEN, CDR2 SYDVKM. Trimming took 6 bases from V and 1 from J; bases not matched to a gene: 9. On this clone itself: Its antigen is not identified.

The material sequenced was peripheral blood, taken 28 days after the second AZD1222 dose. V and J are TRBV28 and TRBJ2-7; 7 nucleotides agree with TRBD1. This clonotype originated in an adult who received the AZD1222 COVID-19 vaccine. CDR3 coding DNA: TGTGCCAGCAGCTCGGGGACAGCTAATTCCTACGAGCAGTACTTC. This sequence encodes CASSSGTANSYEQYF.